This T cell receptor (beta chain) emerged from a study of regulatory T cells in long-lasting Graves disease. Turning to the study itself: Graves' patients (newly diagnosed) had been on antithyroid drugs under 3 months.

Time point noted: newly diagnosed GD, antithyroid drugs for less than 3 months. Making the TCR library involved RNA that had been extracted from PBMCs. The patients were enrolled through endocrinology in Xi'an, China. Each patient gave roughly 9.2 milliliters of EDTA-anticoagulated peripheral blood. To note about this clonotype: Its specificity is not known. With a much larger clone just one base away, this may be a read error.

Whole-study results and caveats: For persistent Graves' patients, TCR diversity was lower than for newly diagnosed ones.

The CDR3 spans 16 residues. V was shortened by 3 bases and J by 1 base, with 18 bases between the two germline ends. Germline assignment: CDR1 GTSNPN and CDR2 SVGIG (reference sequence). Construction of the TCR beta libraries employed iRepertoire HTBI primers in conjunction with Arm-PCR of CDR3 regions. One entry per CDR3 protein, called by TCRdb with MiXCR from the multiplex PCR reads. The table has approximately 400,000 distinct CDR3 sequences, around 15% seen once. Here the sequenced sample was peripheral blood mononuclear cells (PBMCs), taken at new diagnosis, from a patient treated with antithyroid drugs. The chain is built from TRBV30 and TRBJ1-1, with D tentatively TRBD1 (5 bases). The TCR sequence derives from a female donor with Graves disease. The CDR3 reads CAWRANRGLANTEAFF. The CDR3 DNA follows: TGTGCCTGGAGGGCTAATCGGGGGTTGGCGAACACTGAAGCTTTCTTT.